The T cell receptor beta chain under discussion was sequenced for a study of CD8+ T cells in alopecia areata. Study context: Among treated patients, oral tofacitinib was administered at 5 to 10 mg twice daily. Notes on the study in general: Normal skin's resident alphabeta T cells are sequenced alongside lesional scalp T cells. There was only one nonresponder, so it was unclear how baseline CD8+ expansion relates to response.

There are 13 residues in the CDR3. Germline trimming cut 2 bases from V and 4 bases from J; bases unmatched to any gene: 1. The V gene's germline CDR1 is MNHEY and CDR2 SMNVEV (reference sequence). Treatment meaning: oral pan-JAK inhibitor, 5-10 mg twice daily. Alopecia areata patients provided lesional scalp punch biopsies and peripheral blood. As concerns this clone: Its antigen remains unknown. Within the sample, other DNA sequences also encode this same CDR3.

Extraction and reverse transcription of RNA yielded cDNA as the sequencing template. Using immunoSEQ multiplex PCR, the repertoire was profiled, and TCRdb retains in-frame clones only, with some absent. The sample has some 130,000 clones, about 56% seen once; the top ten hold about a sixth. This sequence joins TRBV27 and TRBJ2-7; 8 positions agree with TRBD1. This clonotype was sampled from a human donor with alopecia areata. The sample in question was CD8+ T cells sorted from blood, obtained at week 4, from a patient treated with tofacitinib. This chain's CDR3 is CASSLDRGYEQYF. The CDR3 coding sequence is TGTGCCAGCAGTTTAGACAGGGGATACGAGCAGTACTTC.